This T cell receptor beta chain appears in the sequencing data of a study of blood T cell repertoires in COVID-19. The CDR3 is made up of 13 amino acids. V shed 4 bases and J 3 bases; nucleotides not matched to a gene: 3. Original handling: From reference gene primer amplification, estimates of nucleated cell counts were derived. The protocol was immunoSEQ multiplex PCR, while the TCRdb copy is restricted to in-frame clones and leaves out a portion. V, J and clone size are taken as reported in that table, and D and trimming were inferred from the DNA itself. Of 250,000 to 350,000 clones listed, 89% are singletons. A remark on this clone: Other DNA sequences in this sample translate to the same CDR3.

The chain couples TRBV12-3 or TRBV12-4 to TRBJ2-7; 7 bases agree with TRBD2. This receptor was identified in a woman in her thirties or forties who had recovered from COVID-19. Source material: peripheral blood. CDR3 amino acids: CASSSGGGYEQYF. The CDR3, as DNA: TGTGCCAGCAGTTCGGGGGGAGGCTACGAGCAGTACTTC.